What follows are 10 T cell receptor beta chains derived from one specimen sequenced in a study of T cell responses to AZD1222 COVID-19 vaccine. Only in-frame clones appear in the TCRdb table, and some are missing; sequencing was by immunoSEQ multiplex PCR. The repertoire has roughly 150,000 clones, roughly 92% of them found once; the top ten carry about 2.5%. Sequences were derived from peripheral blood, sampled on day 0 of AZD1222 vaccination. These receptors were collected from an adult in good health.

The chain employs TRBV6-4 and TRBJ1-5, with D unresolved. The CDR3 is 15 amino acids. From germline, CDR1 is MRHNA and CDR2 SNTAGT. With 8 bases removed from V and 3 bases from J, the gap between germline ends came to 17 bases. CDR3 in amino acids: CASPGREVNNQPQHF. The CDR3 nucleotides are TGTGCCAGCCCTGGGCGGGAGGTGAACAATCAGCCCCAGCATTTT.

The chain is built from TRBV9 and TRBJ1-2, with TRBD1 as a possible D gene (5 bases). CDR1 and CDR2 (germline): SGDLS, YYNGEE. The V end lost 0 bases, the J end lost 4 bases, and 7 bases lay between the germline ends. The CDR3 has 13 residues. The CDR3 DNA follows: TGTGCCAGCAGCGTAGGGGGGGTCTATGGCTACACCTTC. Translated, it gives CASSVGGVYGYTF.

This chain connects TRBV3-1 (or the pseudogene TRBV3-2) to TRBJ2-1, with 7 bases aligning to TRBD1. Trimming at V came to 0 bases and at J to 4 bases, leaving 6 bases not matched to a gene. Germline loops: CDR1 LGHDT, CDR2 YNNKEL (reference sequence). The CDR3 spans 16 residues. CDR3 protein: CASSQDPGTEYNEQFF. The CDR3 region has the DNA TGTGCCAGCAGCCAAGATCCAGGGACAGAATACAATGAGCAGTTCTTC.

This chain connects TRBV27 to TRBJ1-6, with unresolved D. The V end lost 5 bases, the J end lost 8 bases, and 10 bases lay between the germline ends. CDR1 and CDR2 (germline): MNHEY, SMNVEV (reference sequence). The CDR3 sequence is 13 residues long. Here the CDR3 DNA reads TGTGCCAGCAGTCTCCGGGATTATTCACCCCTCCACTTT. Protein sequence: CASSLRDYSPLHF.

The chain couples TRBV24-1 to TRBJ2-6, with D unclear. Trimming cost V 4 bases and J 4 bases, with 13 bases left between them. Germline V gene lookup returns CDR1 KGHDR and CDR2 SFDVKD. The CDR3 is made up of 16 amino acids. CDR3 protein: CATSDPPQTGANVLTF. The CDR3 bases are TGTGCCACCAGTGACCCTCCCCAAACCGGGGCCAACGTCCTGACTTTC.

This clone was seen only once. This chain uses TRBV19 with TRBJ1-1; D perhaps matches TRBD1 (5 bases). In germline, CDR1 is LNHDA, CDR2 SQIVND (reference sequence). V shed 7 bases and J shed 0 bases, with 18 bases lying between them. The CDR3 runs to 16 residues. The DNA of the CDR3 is TGTGCCAGTAAGGGGTTGATTCCCCCTTTGAACACTGAAGCTTTCTTT. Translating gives CASKGLIPPLNTEAFF.

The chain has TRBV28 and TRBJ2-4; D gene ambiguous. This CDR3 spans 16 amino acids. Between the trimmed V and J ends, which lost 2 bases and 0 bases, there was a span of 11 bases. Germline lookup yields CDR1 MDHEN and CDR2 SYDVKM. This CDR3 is CASSLAHILAKNIQYF. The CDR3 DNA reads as TGTGCCAGCAGTTTAGCCCATATACTAGCCAAAAACATTCAGTACTTC.

CDR3 in amino acids: CSVSPGLGYGYTF. CDR3 bases: TGCAGCGTGTCACCGGGACTAGGCTATGGCTACACCTTC. The V call is TRBV29-1, the J call TRBJ1-2; the D gene is possibly TRBD1 (5 bases). V shed 6 bases and J shed 4 bases, with 15 bases lying between them. CDR1 and CDR2 (germline): SQVTM, ANQGSEA. The CDR3 length is 13 residues.

Here the CDR3 DNA reads TGTGCCAGCAAGGACCCCGCGGACCTAGTCTCTGGGGCCAACGTCCTGACTTTC. Amino acid sequence: CASKDPADLVSGANVLTF. This sequence joins TRBV9 and TRBJ2-6; D gene ambiguous. CDR1 and CDR2 from the germline V gene are SGDLS and YYNGEE. CDR3 size: 18 residues. Trimming left V 6 bases short and J 0 bases short, with 19 bases between.

This CDR3 reads CASSELMTGGYNEQFF. The CDR3 bases are TGCGCCAGCAGTGAGCTTATGACAGGGGGCTACAATGAGCAGTTCTTC. V is TRBV10-2 and J is TRBJ2-1; TRBD1 matches 9 bases. The V segment lost 2 bases and the J segment 3 bases; nucleotides outside the gene matches: 5. CDR3 size: 16 residues. Germline lookup yields CDR1 WSHSY and CDR2 SAAADI.